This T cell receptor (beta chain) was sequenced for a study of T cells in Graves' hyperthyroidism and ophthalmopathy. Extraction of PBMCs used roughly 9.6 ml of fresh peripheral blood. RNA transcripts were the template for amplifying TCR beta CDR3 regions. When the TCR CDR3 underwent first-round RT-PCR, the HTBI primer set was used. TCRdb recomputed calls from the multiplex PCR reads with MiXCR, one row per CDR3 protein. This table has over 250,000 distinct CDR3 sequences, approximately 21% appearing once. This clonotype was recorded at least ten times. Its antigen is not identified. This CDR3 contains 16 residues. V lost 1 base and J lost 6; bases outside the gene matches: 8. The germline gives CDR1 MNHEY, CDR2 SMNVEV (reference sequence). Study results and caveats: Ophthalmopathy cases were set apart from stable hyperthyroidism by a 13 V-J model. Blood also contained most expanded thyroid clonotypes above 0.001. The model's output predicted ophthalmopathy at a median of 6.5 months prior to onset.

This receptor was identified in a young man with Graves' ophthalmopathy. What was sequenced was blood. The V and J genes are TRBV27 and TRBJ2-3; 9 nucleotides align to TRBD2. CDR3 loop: CASSLLSGRLRDTQYF. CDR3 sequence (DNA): TGTGCCAGCAGTTTATTGAGCGGGAGGCTTAGGGATACGCAGTATTTT.